Included here is one T cell receptor beta chain sequence, with context. Its antigen is still unknown. The record originates from a study of blood T cells in healthy people across ages. Alongside a J-beta primer mix, a sample-barcoded 5' primer served in a second PCR lasting about 6 to 12 cycles. TCRdb analysed the 5' RACE reads with MiXCR anew, one entry per CDR3 protein. The profile shows about 780,000 distinct CDR3 sequences, around 62% of them singletons. Broader study findings: Donor CMV status was unknown, possibly confounding expanded clonotype changes. No conclusive comparison of naive versus antigen-experienced cells was possible with unsorted PBMCs. More naive CD4+ cells and higher diversity were found in long-lived than in aged donors.

V was pared by 5 bases and J by 4 bases, with 10 bases of the junction left unmatched. This CDR3 is built from 15 residues. The germline CDR1 and CDR2 sequences are LGHNA and YNFKEQ. The origin of this receptor is a man aged 25-45 years in good health. Material for sequencing was blood. The V gene is TRBV4-2, the J gene TRBJ2-5, with 7 bases lining up with TRBD2. CDR3 residues: CASSEPGGDRETQYF. CDR3 nucleotide sequence: TGTGCCAGCAGCGAACCGGGGGGAGATCGAGAGACCCAGTACTTC.